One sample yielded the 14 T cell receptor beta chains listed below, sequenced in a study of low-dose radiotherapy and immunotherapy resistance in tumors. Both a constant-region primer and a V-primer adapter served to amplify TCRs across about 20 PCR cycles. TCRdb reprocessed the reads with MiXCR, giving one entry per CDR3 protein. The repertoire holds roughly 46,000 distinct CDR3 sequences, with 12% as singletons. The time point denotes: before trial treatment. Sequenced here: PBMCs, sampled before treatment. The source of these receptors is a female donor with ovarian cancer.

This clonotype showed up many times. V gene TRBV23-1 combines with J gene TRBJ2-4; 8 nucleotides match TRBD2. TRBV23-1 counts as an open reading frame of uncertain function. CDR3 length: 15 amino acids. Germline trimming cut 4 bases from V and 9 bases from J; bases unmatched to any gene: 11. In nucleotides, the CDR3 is TGCGCCAGCAGTCGTCGGGGGGGGCGGAGGAGCATTCAGTACTTC. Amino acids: CASSRRGGRRSIQYF.

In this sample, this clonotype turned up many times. The CDR3 sequence: CAITQSRATEAFF. CDR3 bases: TGTGCCATCACTCAATCGCGGGCCACTGAAGCTTTCTTT. The genes are TRBV10-3 and TRBJ1-1; D gene ambiguous. V gave up 7 bases and J gave up 4 bases, with 13 bases separating them. Germline CDR1 is ENHRY and CDR2 is SYGVKD. This CDR3 spans 13 amino acids.

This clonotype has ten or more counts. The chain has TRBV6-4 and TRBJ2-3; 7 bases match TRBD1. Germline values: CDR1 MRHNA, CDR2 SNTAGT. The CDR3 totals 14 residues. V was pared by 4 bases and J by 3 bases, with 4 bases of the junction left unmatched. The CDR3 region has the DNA TGTGCCAGCAGTGCGGGCAGGGGGACAGATACGCAGTATTTT. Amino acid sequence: CASSAGRGTDTQYF.

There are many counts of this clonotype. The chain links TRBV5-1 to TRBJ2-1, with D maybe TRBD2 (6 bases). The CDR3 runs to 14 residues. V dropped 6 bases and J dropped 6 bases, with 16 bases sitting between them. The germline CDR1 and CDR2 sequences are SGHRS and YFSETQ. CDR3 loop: CASKTGDWANEQFF. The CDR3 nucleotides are TGCGCCAGCAAGACGGGAGATTGGGCCAATGAGCAGTTCTTC. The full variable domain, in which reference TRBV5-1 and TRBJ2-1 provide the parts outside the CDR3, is KAGVTQTPRYLIKTRGQQVTLSCSPISGHRSVSWYQQTPGQGLQFLFEYFSETQRNKGNFPGRFSGRQFSNSRSEMNVSTLELGDSALYLCASKTGDWANEQFFGPGTRLTVL.

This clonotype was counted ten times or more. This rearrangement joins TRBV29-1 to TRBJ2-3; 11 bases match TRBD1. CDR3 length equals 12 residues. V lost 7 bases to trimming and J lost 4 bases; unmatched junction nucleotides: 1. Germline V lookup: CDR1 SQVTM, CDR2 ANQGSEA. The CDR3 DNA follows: TGCAGCGCGGGACAGGGGGCAGATACGCAGTATTTT. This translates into CSAGQGADTQYF.

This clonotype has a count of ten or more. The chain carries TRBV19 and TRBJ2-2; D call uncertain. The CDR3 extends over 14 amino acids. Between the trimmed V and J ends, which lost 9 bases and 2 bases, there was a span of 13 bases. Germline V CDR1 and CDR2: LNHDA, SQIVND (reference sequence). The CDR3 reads CASRRSFNTGELFF. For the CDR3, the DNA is TGTGCCAGCCGTCGGAGTTTCAACACCGGGGAGCTGTTTTTT.

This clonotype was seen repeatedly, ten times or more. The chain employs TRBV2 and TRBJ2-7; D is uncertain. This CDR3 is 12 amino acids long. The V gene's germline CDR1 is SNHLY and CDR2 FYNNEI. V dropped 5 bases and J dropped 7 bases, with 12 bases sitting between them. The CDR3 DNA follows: TGTGCCAGCAGTTCGACATGGGCGGAGCAGTACTTC. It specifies CASSSTWAEQYF.

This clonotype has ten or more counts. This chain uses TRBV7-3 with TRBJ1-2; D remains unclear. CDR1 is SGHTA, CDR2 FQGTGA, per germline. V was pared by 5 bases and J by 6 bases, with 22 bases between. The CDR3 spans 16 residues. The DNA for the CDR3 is TGTGCCAGCAGCGTAAGCCCGGACGGGCAGCGCAATGGCTACACCTTC. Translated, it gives CASSVSPDGQRNGYTF.

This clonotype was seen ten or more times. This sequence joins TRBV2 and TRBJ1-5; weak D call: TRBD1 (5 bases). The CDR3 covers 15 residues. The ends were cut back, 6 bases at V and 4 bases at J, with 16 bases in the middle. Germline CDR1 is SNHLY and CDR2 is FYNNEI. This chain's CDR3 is CASSEDTQLNQPQHF. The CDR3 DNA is TGTGCCAGCAGCGAGGACACACAGTTGAATCAGCCCCAGCATTTT.

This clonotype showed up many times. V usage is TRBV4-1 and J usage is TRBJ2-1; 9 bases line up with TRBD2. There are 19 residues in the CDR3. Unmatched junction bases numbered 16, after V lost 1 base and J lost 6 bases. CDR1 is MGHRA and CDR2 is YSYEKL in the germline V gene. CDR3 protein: CASSQGSSLRRGGINEQFF. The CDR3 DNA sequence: TGCGCCAGCAGCCAAGGTTCGAGTCTCCGGCGGGGGGGCATCAATGAGCAGTTCTTC.

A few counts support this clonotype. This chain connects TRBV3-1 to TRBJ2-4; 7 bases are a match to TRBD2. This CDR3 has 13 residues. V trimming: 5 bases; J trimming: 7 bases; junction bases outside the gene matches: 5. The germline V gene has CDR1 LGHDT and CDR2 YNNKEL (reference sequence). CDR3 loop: CASSWGGTNIQYF. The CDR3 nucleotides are TGTGCCAGCAGCTGGGGGGGGACGAACATTCAGTACTTC.

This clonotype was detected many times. The CDR3, as DNA: TGTGCCAGCAGCTTAGCGCTGGGGCCCCTCTCTGGAAACACCATATATTTT. Amino acids: CASSLALGPLSGNTIYF. This chain joins TRBV7-9 and TRBJ1-3; TRBD1 might be the D (5 bases). The CDR3 loop spans 17 amino acids. V was cut by 0 bases and J by 0 bases, with 12 bases left in between. Germline V gene sequence: CDR1 SEHNR, CDR2 FQNEAQ (reference sequence).

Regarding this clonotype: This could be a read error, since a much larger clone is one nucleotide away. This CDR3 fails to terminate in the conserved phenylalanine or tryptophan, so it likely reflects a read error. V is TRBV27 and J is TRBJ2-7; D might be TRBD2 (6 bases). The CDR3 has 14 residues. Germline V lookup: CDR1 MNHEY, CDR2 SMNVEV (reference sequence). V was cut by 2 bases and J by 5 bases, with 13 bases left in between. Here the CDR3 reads CASSLGLRSHEQYC. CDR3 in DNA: TGTGCCAGCAGTTTAGGACTACGATCCCACGAGCAGTACTGC.

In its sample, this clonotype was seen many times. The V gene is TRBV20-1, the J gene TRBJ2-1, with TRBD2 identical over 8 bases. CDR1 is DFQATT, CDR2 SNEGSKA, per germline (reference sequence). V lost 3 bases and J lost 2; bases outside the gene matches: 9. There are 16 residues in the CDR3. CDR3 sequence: CSARGSGGPTYNEQFF. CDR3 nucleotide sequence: TGCAGTGCTAGGGGCAGCGGGGGCCCAACCTACAATGAGCAGTTCTTC.